This passage covers 20 T cell receptor beta chains from one sample sequenced in a study of T cells in Graves' hyperthyroidism and ophthalmopathy. Amplification yielded TCR beta CDR3 regions, with RNA transcripts as the source. HTBI primers were employed in a first-round RT-PCR of the TCR CDR3. TCRdb redid the calling of the multiplex PCR reads with MiXCR, one entry per CDR3 protein. The table has around 350,000 distinct CDR3 sequences, approximately 19% seen once. Input material: blood. All receptors come from a woman between 18 and 29 years old with Graves' hyperthyroidism.

Worth noting for this clonotype: Mismatch with germline at one junction end may stem from a read error. The V and J genes are TRBV7-2 and TRBJ1-1, with TRBD1 identical over 8 bases. The CDR3 runs 15 residues. Germline V gives CDR1 SGHTA, CDR2 FQGNSA. The CDR3 nucleotides are TGTGCCAGCAGCTTAGGAGGACAGGGAAGGACTGGAGCTTTCTTT. Its translation is CASSLGGQGRTGAFF.

Details on this clonotype: This may be a read error, as it is one base from a much larger clone. The J gene is TRBJ1-2, the V gene TRBV9; D is possibly TRBD1 (5 bases). This CDR3 has 15 residues. Germline loops: CDR1 SGDLS, CDR2 YYNGEE. CDR3 DNA sequence: TGTGCCAGCAGAGTAGTTCCGGACACTAACTATGGCTACACCTTC. It encodes CASRVVPDTNYGYTF.

This chain joins TRBV6-1 and TRBJ1-1; 9 nucleotides line up with TRBD1. Germline-derived CDR1 and CDR2 are MNHNS and SASEGT. Trimming took 7 bases from V and 5 from J; bases not matched to a gene: 5. The CDR3 spans 13 residues. The CDR3 spells CASTDRGWTEAFF. The CDR3 nucleotides are TGTGCCAGCACTGACAGGGGGTGGACTGAAGCTTTCTTT.

This clonotype was recorded at least ten times. CDR3 in DNA: TGCGCCAGCAGCTGGGGACTAGCGGGGATCACCGGGGAGCTGTTTTTT. Protein: CASSWGLAGITGELFF. J is TRBJ2-2 and V is TRBV5-1; the match to TRBD2 covers 13 bases. This CDR3 is 16 amino acids long. CDR1 and CDR2 (germline): SGHRS, YFSETQ. Trimming removed 3 bases from V and 4 bases from J; junction bases left unmatched: 3.

This clonotype was seen many times. The chain combines TRBV6-1 with TRBJ1-4; D is possibly TRBD1 (5 bases). The CDR3 spans 14 residues. V dropped 10 bases and J dropped 4 bases, with 16 bases sitting between them. The V gene's germline CDR1 is MNHNS and CDR2 SASEGT. As DNA, the CDR3 is TGTGCCACCACGCAGGGAGCGGGTAATGAAAAACTGTTTTTT. This sequence encodes CATTQGAGNEKLFF.

This clonotype came up many times. The chain has TRBV7-9 and TRBJ1-1; possible D gene TRBD1, 6 bases. Germline CDR1 SEHNR, CDR2 FQNEAQ (reference sequence). V lost 4 bases, J lost 8 bases, and 14 bases lay in between. The CDR3 extends over 13 amino acids. CDR3 protein: CASSSYMQGEAFF. The CDR3 DNA is TGTGCCAGCAGCTCGTATATGCAGGGGGAAGCTTTCTTT.

This clonotype turned up a few times. The chain combines TRBV4-1 with TRBJ1-1; no firm D call. Germline V gene lookup returns CDR1 MGHRA and CDR2 YSYEKL. The ends were cut back, 0 bases at V and 0 bases at J, with 8 bases in the middle. CDR3 length equals 15 residues. The DNA for the CDR3 is TGCGCCAGCAGCCAAGATGTTACAGTGAACACTGAAGCTTTCTTT. Translation: CASSQDVTVNTEAFF.

This clonotype was counted many times. V is TRBV2 and J is TRBJ1-1, with D possibly matching TRBD1 (6 bases). V was clipped by 7 bases and J by 3 bases, with 9 bases between them. CDR1 SNHLY and CDR2 FYNNEI come from the germline V gene. The CDR3 runs to 12 residues. The CDR3 loop is CASTPGDTEAFF. The CDR3 DNA reads TGTGCCAGCACTCCAGGGGACACTGAAGCTTTCTTT.

This clonotype was found many times. V is TRBV6-1 and J is TRBJ2-5; the match to TRBD1 covers 7 bases. Trimming took 7 bases from V and 5 from J; bases not matched to a gene: 10. The CDR3 has 14 residues. Germline-derived CDR1 and CDR2 are MNHNS and SASEGT. In nucleotides, the CDR3 is TGTGCCAGCAATCGGGACAGACTAAAGGAGACCCAGTACTTC. Encoded protein: CASNRDRLKETQYF.

This clonotype has ten or more counts. The chain carries TRBV12-3 or TRBV12-4 and TRBJ2-2, with unresolved D. The CDR3 extends over 13 amino acids. Trimming removed 2 bases from V and 7 bases from J, with 8 bases in between. The CDR3 DNA sequence: TGTGCCAGCAGTTTAACCTCTATCGGGGAGCTGTTTTTT. Residues: CASSLTSIGELFF.

This clonotype was recorded many times. This sequence joins TRBV4-1 and TRBJ2-7; D unresolved. V lost 0 bases, J lost 8 bases, and 20 bases lay in between. Germline lookup yields CDR1 MGHRA and CDR2 YSYEKL. CDR3 length: 16 residues. Written as DNA, the CDR3 is TGCGCCAGCAGCCAAGATCGGCGGCGCCAAGAACATCAGCAGTACTTC. This translates into CASSQDRRRQEHQQYF.

Many counts were recorded for this clonotype. The chain couples TRBV5-6 to TRBJ1-5; TRBD1 is a possible D gene (5 bases). Germline CDR1 is SGHDT and CDR2 is YYEEEE. This CDR3 region has 15 residues. V was trimmed by 1 base and J by 1 base, leaving 9 bases between them. The CDR3 sequence: CASSLFWGSNQPQHF. CDR3 coding DNA: TGTGCCAGCAGCTTGTTCTGGGGGAGCAATCAGCCCCAGCATTTT. Full variable domain (outside the CDR3, taken from reference TRBV5-6 and TRBJ1-5): DAGVTQSPTHLIKTRGQQVTLRCSPKSGHDTVSWYQQALGQGPQFIFQYYEEEERQRGNFPDRFSGHQFPNYSSELNVNALLLGDSALYLCASSLFWGSNQPQHFGDGTRLSIL.

The V call is TRBV14, the J call TRBJ2-1; possible D gene TRBD1, 6 bases. From germline, CDR1 is SGHDN and CDR2 FVKESK. V shed 1 base and J shed 8 bases, with 15 bases lying between them. The CDR3 consists of 15 residues. CDR3: CASSQVSSNRDEQFF. In nucleotides, the CDR3 is TGTGCCAGCAGCCAAGTTTCAAGCAACAGGGATGAGCAGTTCTTC.

This clonotype was counted at least ten times. The J gene is TRBJ2-7, the V gene TRBV6-5; unclear D gene. With 0 bases removed from V and 6 bases from J, the gap between germline ends came to 12 bases. CDR1 MNHEY and CDR2 SVGAGI come from the germline V gene. This CDR3 is 14 amino acids long. The CDR3 here is CASSYSTRSREQYF. CDR3 nucleotide sequence: TGTGCCAGCAGTTACTCCACCCGTTCTCGCGAGCAGTACTTC.

The chain uses TRBV18 and TRBJ2-7; 8 nucleotides agree with TRBD1. Germline-derived CDR1 and CDR2 are KGHSH and LQKENI. The length of the CDR3 is 15 residues. V trimming: 3 bases; J trimming: 7 bases; junction bases outside the gene matches: 11. CDR3 amino acids: CASSPGQVGITEQYF. CDR3 bases: TGTGCCAGCTCACCGGGACAGGTGGGAATTACAGAGCAGTACTTC.

This clonotype was seen repeatedly, ten times or more. J is TRBJ2-2 and V is TRBV12-3 or TRBV12-4; 7 bases line up with TRBD1. The CDR3 is made up of 15 amino acids. J lost 1 base, V lost 5 bases, and 4 bases had no gene match. CDR3 sequence (DNA): TGTGCCAGCAGTCCCCGGGACAGGAACACCGGGGAGCTGTTTTTT. Residues: CASSPRDRNTGELFF.

V usage is TRBV20-1 and J usage is TRBJ1-5; the D is unclear. V shed 6 bases and J shed 6 bases, with 12 bases lying between them. The CDR3 length is 12 residues. Germline-derived CDR1 and CDR2 are DFQATT and SNEGSKA (reference sequence). CDR3 protein: CSASRRAQPQHF. The DNA of the CDR3 is TGCAGTGCGTCCCGGCGGGCTCAGCCCCAGCATTTT.

This clonotype has ten or more counts. The chain links TRBV20-1 to TRBJ1-1; D unresolved. Germline-derived CDR1 and CDR2 are DFQATT and SNEGSKA (reference sequence). CDR3 length equals 11 residues. Deletions cut 3 bases from V and 10 bases from J, with 12 bases between. CDR3 in amino acids: CSASSSVGAFF. CDR3 DNA sequence: TGCAGTGCTAGTAGTTCTGTGGGAGCTTTCTTT.

The chain carries TRBV27 and TRBJ2-5; 10 bases are a match to TRBD1. V trimming: 5 bases; J trimming: 4 bases; junction bases outside the gene matches: 7. CDR1 and CDR2 (germline): MNHEY, SMNVEV (reference sequence). CDR3 size: 15 residues. The CDR3 region has the DNA TGTGCCAGCAGTACGCCGGGACAGGGGATAGAGACCCAGTACTTC. This codes for CASSTPGQGIETQYF.

The chain has TRBV5-1 and TRBJ1-1; D ambiguous. Deletions cut 6 bases from V and 6 bases from J, with 15 bases between. This CDR3 comprises 13 residues. Germline CDR1 SGHRS, CDR2 YFSETQ. CDR3 nucleotides: TGCGCCAGCAATACCGGGCCCGGGGCTGAAGCTTTCTTT. The encoded protein is CASNTGPGAEAFF.